This record covers a single T cell receptor (beta chain). In the original processing: Nucleated cell number was recorded as an estimate derived from reference gene primer amplification. TCRdb's table, derived via immunoSEQ multiplex PCR, lists solely in-frame clones and lacks some. D and trimming come from the DNA, and the V and J calls and clone size come from that table. The sample contains 150,000 to 200,000 clones, approximately 87% of which appear only once. Followed over time, Seattle patients had been enrolled while infection was active. This sample stems from a study of blood T cell repertoires in COVID-19. Study background: Sites in the United States, Italy and Spain provided acute and convalescent COVID-19 samples. In each case, the material was cDNA or gDNA derived from T cells, B-cell-depleted T cells, or PBMCs.

The TCR sequence derives from a woman aged 55-70 years with COVID-19, enrolled during active disease. Sample: peripheral blood.

The CDR3 is CASSAQGPSGRGHEQFF. The CDR3 DNA sequence: TGTGCCAGCAGTGCCCAAGGGCCTAGCGGGAGGGGCCATGAGCAGTTCTTC. This chain uses TRBV6-1 with TRBJ2-1; the match to TRBD2 covers 12 bases. Germline loops: CDR1 MNHNS, CDR2 SASEGT. This CDR3 has 17 amino acids. The V segment lost 4 bases and the J segment 8 bases; nucleotides outside the gene matches: 12.